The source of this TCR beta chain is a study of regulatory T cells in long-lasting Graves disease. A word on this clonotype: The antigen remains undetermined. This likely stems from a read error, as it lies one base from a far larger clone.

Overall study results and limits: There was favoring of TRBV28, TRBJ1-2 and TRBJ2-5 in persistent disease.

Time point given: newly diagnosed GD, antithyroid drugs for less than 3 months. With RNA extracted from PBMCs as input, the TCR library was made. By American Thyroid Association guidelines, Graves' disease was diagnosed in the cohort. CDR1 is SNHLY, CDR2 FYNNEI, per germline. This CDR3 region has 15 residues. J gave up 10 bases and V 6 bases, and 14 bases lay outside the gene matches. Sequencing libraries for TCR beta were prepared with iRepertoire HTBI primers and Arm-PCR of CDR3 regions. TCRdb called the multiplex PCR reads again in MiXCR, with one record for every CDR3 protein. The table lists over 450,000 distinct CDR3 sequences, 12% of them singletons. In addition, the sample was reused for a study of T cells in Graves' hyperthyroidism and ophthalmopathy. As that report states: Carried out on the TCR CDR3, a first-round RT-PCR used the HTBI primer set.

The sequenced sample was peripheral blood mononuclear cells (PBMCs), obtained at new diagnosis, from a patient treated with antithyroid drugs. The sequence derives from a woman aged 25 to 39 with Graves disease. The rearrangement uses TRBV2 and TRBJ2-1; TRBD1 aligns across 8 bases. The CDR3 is CASSVSGGSPGEQFF. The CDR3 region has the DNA TGTGCCAGCAGCGTCTCAGGGGGCTCCCCAGGCGAGCAGTTCTTC.